A selection of T cell receptor beta chains follows, all from one sample in a study of T-cell reconstitution after alpha-beta-depleted transplantation in children. One entry per CDR3 protein, called by TCRdb with MiXCR from the PCR reads. The sample lists 90,000 to 100,000 distinct CDR3 sequences, 9% to 15% occurring once. The source material was PBMCs from the stem cell graft donor, sampled from the stem cell graft. Receptors originate from a human donor who donated a stem cell graft to a child with inherited bone marrow failure. CDR3s include the opening cysteine and the closing phenylalanine or tryptophan. The D gene is left open where the match is weak. Clone sizes are given selectively: once, few, many, or a class where the clone is expanded.

j_call	clone_size	d_call	v_call	cdr3_aa	cdr3_nt
TRBJ2-5	many	NA	TRBV4-3	CASSQNEGLKETQYF	TGCGCCAGCAGCCAAAATGAGGGCCTAAAAGAGACCCAGTACTTC
TRBJ1-5	many	TRBD1	TRBV28	CASSSPTGIGDQPQHF	TGTGCCAGCAGTTCCCCGACAGGGATCGGCGATCAGCCCCAGCATTTT
TRBJ1-1	many	TRBD1	TRBV5-1	CASSSDRGPEAFF	TGCGCCAGCAGTTCTGACAGGGGTCCTGAAGCTTTCTTT
TRBJ2-7	NA	NA	TRBV4-2	CASGRGTPYEQYF	TGTGCCAGCGGCCGCGGGACCCCCTACGAGCAGTACTTC
TRBJ2-2	many	NA	TRBV9	CASSVVDSPGELFF	TGTGCCAGCAGCGTAGTGGACAGTCCCGGGGAGCTGTTTTTT
TRBJ1-1	many	NA	TRBV10-3	CAITDISNTEAFF	TGTGCCATTACAGACATCTCGAACACTGAAGCTTTCTTT
TRBJ2-3	many	TRBD1	TRBV29-1	CSVERTGPSTDTQYF	TGCAGCGTTGAACGGACAGGCCCCAGCACAGATACGCAGTATTTT
TRBJ1-1	many	NA	TRBV7-8	CASSLVGGLSTEAFF	TGTGCCAGCAGCTTAGTAGGAGGTCTGAGCACTGAAGCTTTCTTT
TRBJ2-3	many	NA	TRBV5-1	CASSLRPSGRAAQYDTQYF	TGCGCCAGCAGCTTAAGACCTTCTGGGCGGGCGGCACAATACGATACGCAGTATTTT
TRBJ1-1	many	TRBD1	TRBV7-8	CASSLSLRQGETEAFF	TGTGCCAGCAGCTTGTCTCTCCGACAGGGGGAGACTGAAGCTTTCTTT
TRBJ2-7	once	NA	TRBV7-6	CASSLGDAGSYEQYF	TGTGCCAGCAGCTTAGGGGACGCCGGGTCCTACGAGCAGTACTTC
TRBJ2-7	many	TRBD1	TRBV12-3/TRBV12-4	CASSPGGRYEQYF	TGTGCCAGCAGTCCAGGGGGTAGGTACGAGCAGTACTTC
TRBJ2-5	many	NA	TRBV6-1	CASSDPNTGFETQYF	TGTGCCAGCAGTGATCCCAACACGGGGTTTGAGACCCAGTACTTC
TRBJ1-4	many	TRBD1	TRBV12-3/TRBV12-4	CASSPQAGQYNEKLFF	TGTGCCAGCAGTCCCCAAGCGGGACAGTATAATGAAAAACTGTTTTTT
TRBJ1-5	NA	NA	TRBV12-2	CASRSGQRENSNQPQHF	TGTGCAAGTCGCTCGGGACAGCGCGAGAATAGCAATCAGCCCCAGCATTTT
TRBJ2-1	many	NA	TRBV7-2	CASSFATSSYNEQFF	TGTGCCAGCAGCTTTGCGACTAGCTCCTACAATGAGCAGTTCTTC
TRBJ2-7	many	TRBD1	TRBV29-1	CSVDPGQGGDEQYF	TGCAGCGTGGATCCGGGACAGGGTGGGGACGAGCAGTACTTC
TRBJ2-7	NA	NA	TRBV27	CASSQGFGYEQYF	TGTGCCAGCAGTCAGGGGTTCGGTTACGAGCAGTACTTC
TRBJ2-7	many	TRBD2	TRBV20-1	CSATPLAGSSYEQYF	TGCAGTGCTACACCTCTAGCGGGATCGTCCTACGAGCAGTACTTC
TRBJ1-1	many	NA	TRBV5-1	CASSLEDTEAFF	TGCGCCAGCAGCTTGGAAGACACTGAAGCTTTCTTT
TRBJ1-5	many	TRBD1	TRBV7-2	CASSRGQGVQPQHF	TGTGCCAGCAGCAGGGGACAGGGGGTTCAGCCCCAGCATTTT
TRBJ1-1	many	TRBD1	TRBV5-6	CASSYRDRDTEAFF	TGTGCCAGCAGCTACCGGGACAGGGACACTGAAGCTTTCTTT
TRBJ1-2	many	NA	TRBV11-2	CASSRSGTAYGYTF	TGTGCCAGCAGCCGTTCCGGGACGGCCTATGGCTACACCTTC
TRBJ1-1	many	NA	TRBV5-1	CASSYSKGRDEAFF	TGCGCCAGCAGCTACTCTAAAGGGAGGGATGAAGCTTTCTTT
TRBJ2-3	many	NA	TRBV5-1	CASSLTGRGYPDTQYF	TGCGCCAGCAGCTTGACGGGTCGGGGCTATCCAGATACGCAGTATTTT
TRBJ1-1	many	TRBD1	TRBV12-3/TRBV12-4	CASRPGQGRTMNTEAFF	TGTGCCAGCAGGCCGGGACAGGGACGAACAATGAACACTGAAGCTTTCTTT
TRBJ2-5	many	TRBD2	TRBV5-6	CASSWAGTSSVTQYF	TGTGCCAGCAGCTGGGCCGGGACTAGCTCGGTGACCCAGTACTTC
TRBJ2-2	many	NA	TRBV19	CASSNGSPNTGELFF	TGTGCCAGTAGTAACGGAAGTCCGAACACCGGGGAGCTGTTTTTT
TRBJ2-5	NA	TRBD2	TRBV11-2	CASSLNGGGLAETQYF	TGTGCCAGCAGCTTAAATGGCGGGGGATTAGCTGAGACCCAGTACTTC
TRBJ2-4	many	TRBD1	TRBV7-9	CASSLPPTGGMIIQYF	TGTGCCAGCAGCTTACCGCCGACAGGGGGGATGATCATTCAGTACTTC
TRBJ2-2	NA	TRBD1	TRBV4-2	CASSREQGAWTGELFF	TGTGCCAGCAGCCGAGAACAGGGGGCGTGGACCGGGGAGCTGTTTTTT
TRBJ2-5	many	NA	TRBV12-3/TRBV12-4	CASSLLQGEGETQYF	TGTGCCAGCAGTCTACTTCAGGGAGAGGGAGAGACCCAGTACTTC
TRBJ1-2	many	NA	TRBV7-2	CASSPGGREDYTF	TGTGCCAGCAGCCCCGGGGGCAGGGAAGACTACACCTTC
TRBJ2-1	many	NA	TRBV7-9	CASSLWAANEQFF	TGTGCCAGCAGCTTATGGGCAGCAAATGAGCAGTTCTTC
TRBJ2-5	many	NA	TRBV7-2	CASSFGRGETQYF	TGTGCCAGCAGCTTCGGCAGAGGCGAGACCCAGTACTTC
TRBJ1-1	many	NA	TRBV19	CASSIERISNTEAFF	TGTGCCAGTAGTATAGAACGGATATCGAACACTGAAGCTTTCTTT
TRBJ2-1	few	TRBD1	TRBV19	CASSLTGADEQFF	TGTGCCAGTAGTCTCACAGGGGCCGATGAGCAGTTCTTC
TRBJ1-2	many	NA	TRBV12-3/TRBV12-4	CASSFGPGQPNYGYTF	TGTGCCAGCAGTTTTGGGCCAGGACAGCCAAACTATGGCTACACCTTC
TRBJ2-3	few	NA	TRBV2	CASSDRRGTDTQYF	TGTGCCAGCAGTGATCGCAGGGGTACAGATACGCAGTATTTT
TRBJ1-1	many	TRBD1	TRBV5-5	CASSGTPGQGLYF	TGTGCCAGCAGCGGAACTCCGGGACAGGGCCTATACTTT
TRBJ1-5	many	NA	TRBV7-2	CASSSGGANNQPQHF	TGTGCCAGCAGCTCAGGTGGGGCCAACAATCAGCCCCAGCATTTT
TRBJ1-2	many	NA	TRBV7-9	CASSLDWDNGYTF	TGTGCCAGCAGCTTAGACTGGGACAATGGCTACACCTTC
TRBJ2-7	many	NA	TRBV12-3/TRBV12-4	CASSDRGTDEQYF	TGTGCCAGCAGTGACCGGGGGACGGACGAGCAGTACTTC
TRBJ2-7	NA	TRBD1	TRBV6-1	CASSEARGSYEQYF	TGTGCCAGCAGTGAAGCCAGGGGGTCCTACGAGCAGTACTTC
TRBJ2-3	once	NA	TRBV6-2/TRBV6-3	CANRDTDTQYF	TGTGCCAACAGAGACACAGATACGCAGTATTTT
TRBJ2-7	many	NA	TRBV7-2	CASSLGGNSYEQYF	TGTGCCAGCAGCTTGGGGGGAAACTCCTACGAGCAGTACTTC
TRBJ2-7	many	TRBD1	TRBV5-1	CASSSSGTGATRGEQYF	TGCGCCAGCAGCTCATCCGGGACAGGGGCAACCCGCGGCGAGCAGTACTTC
TRBJ2-7	many	NA	TRBV28	CASSFRGASSYEQYF	TGTGCCAGCAGTTTTAGGGGGGCGAGCTCCTACGAGCAGTACTTC
TRBJ2-7	many	NA	TRBV28	CASSLGRSEQYF	TGTGCCAGCAGTTTAGGGCGTTCCGAGCAGTACTTC
TRBJ1-6	few	NA	TRBV5-6	CASSLERGTYNSPLHF	TGTGCCAGCAGCTTGGAGAGGGGTACCTATAATTCACCCCTCCACTTT
TRBJ1-3	NA	NA	TRBV7-2	CASSADLAGNTIYF	TGTGCCAGCAGCGCGGACCTGGCGGGAAACACCATATATTTT
TRBJ2-5	many	TRBD2	TRBV5-1	CASSPLTSDGETQYF	TGCGCCAGCAGCCCCCTCACTAGCGATGGTGAGACCCAGTACTTC
TRBJ1-1	many	NA	TRBV12-3/TRBV12-4	CASTLNQGSGEAFF	TGTGCCAGCACCCTAAACCAGGGATCTGGTGAAGCTTTCTTT
TRBJ2-4	many	NA	TRBV5-1	CASSLAGIDDIQYF	TGCGCCAGCAGCTTGGCTGGAATTGACGACATTCAGTACTTC
TRBJ1-5	few	NA	TRBV29-1	CSVGTGNQPQHF	TGCAGCGTTGGTACAGGGAACCAGCCCCAGCATTTT
TRBJ2-7	many	NA	TRBV28	CASGDIYEQYF	TGTGCCAGCGGGGACATCTACGAGCAGTACTTC
TRBJ2-7	few	TRBD1	TRBV10-3	CAISRDRGAAEQYF	TGTGCCATCAGCAGGGACAGGGGAGCGGCCGAGCAGTACTTC
TRBJ1-1	NA	NA	TRBV6-2/TRBV6-3	CASSYPGQYTEAFF	TGTGCCAGCAGTTACCCCGGACAGTACACTGAAGCTTTCTTT
TRBJ2-3	many	NA	TRBV6-1	CASSVLFTDTQYF	TGTGCCAGCAGCGTCCTCTTCACAGATACGCAGTATTTT